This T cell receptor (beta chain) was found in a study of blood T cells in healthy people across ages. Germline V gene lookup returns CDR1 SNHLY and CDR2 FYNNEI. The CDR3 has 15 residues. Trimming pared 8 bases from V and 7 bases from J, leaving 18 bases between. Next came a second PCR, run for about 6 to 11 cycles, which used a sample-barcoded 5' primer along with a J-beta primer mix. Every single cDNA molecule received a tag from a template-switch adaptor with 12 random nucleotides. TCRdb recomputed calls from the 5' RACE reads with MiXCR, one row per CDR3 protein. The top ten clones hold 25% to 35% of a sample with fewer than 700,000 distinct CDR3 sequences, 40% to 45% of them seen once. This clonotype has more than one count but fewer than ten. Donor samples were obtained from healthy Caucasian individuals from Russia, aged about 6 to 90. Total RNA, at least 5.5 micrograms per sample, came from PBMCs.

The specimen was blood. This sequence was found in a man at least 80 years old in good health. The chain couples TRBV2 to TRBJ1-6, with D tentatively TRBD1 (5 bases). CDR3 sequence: CASGATRPGNSPLHF. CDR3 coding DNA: TGTGCCAGCGGGGCGACACGGCCGGGAAATTCACCCCTCCACTTT.